The 20 T cell receptor beta chains in this list originate from one sample, sequenced in a study of blood T cell repertoires in COVID-19. TCRdb keeps only in-frame clones here, not all; method: immunoSEQ multiplex PCR. Of approximately 120,000 clones listed, around three quarters were seen once; the top ten hold 10% to 13%. The specimen was peripheral blood. These receptors all come from a human donor in a cohort sampled during active COVID-19.

This clone has more than one count but fewer than ten. This rearrangement joins TRBV13 to TRBJ1-5, with D possibly TRBD1 on 5 matching bases. V shed 3 bases and J shed 1 base, with 7 bases lying between them. CDR1 and CDR2 (germline): PRHDT, FYEKMQ (reference sequence). The CDR3 covers 14 residues. The CDR3 here is CASSFGGSNQPQHF. The CDR3 nucleotides read TGTGCCAGCAGCTTCGGGGGGAGCAATCAGCCCCAGCATTTT.

This chain connects TRBV5-1 to TRBJ2-3, with D possibly matching TRBD2 (7 bases). This CDR3 region has 15 residues. Germline CDR1 reads SGHRS; CDR2 reads YFSETQ. V was pared by 4 bases and J by 6 bases, with 18 bases between. CDR3 bases: TGCGCCAGCAGCGCTGGGGGGCGGGGGACGGATACGCAGTATTTT. Translation: CASSAGGRGTDTQYF.

This sequence joins TRBV4-1 and TRBJ1-1, with a tentative D call TRBD1 (5 bases). The germline CDR1 and CDR2 sequences are MGHRA and YSYEKL. The CDR3 covers 18 residues. V was shortened by 0 bases and J by 2 bases, with 19 bases between the two germline ends. The CDR3 protein is CASSQDPGRGRRNTEAFF. The CDR3 DNA sequence: TGCGCCAGCAGCCAAGATCCCGGGAGGGGCCGTCGCAACACTGAAGCTTTCTTT.

This sequence joins TRBV27 and TRBJ1-5; TRBD1 aligns across 7 bases. This CDR3 has 15 amino acids. The V gene end was trimmed by 4 bases and the J gene end by 5 bases; junction bases not matched to a gene: 8. Germline lookup yields CDR1 MNHEY and CDR2 SMNVEV (reference sequence). CDR3 protein: CASSSELTGDQPQHF. The CDR3 bases are TGTGCCAGCAGTTCAGAGCTTACAGGGGATCAGCCCCAGCATTTT.

The V call is TRBV6-5, the J call TRBJ2-1; TRBD1 agrees at 10 bases. The CDR3 has 14 residues. Germline trimming cut 6 bases from V and 9 bases from J; bases unmatched to any gene: 8. Germline V gene data show CDR1 as MNHEY and CDR2 as SVGAGI. As DNA, the CDR3 is TGTGCCAGCAGCTCCGGGACAGGGGAAGGTGAGCAGTTCTTC. This encodes CASSSGTGEGEQFF.

The chain recombines TRBV27 with TRBJ2-2, with D maybe TRBD2 (5 bases). The CDR3 covers 14 residues. CDR1 and CDR2 from the germline V gene are MNHEY and SMNVEV (reference sequence). V was cut by 4 bases and J by 2 bases, with 8 bases left in between. CDR3 nucleotides: TGTGCCAGCAGTTCCTCGGGAAACACCGGGGAGCTGTTTTTT. Translating gives CASSSSGNTGELFF.

The V and J genes are TRBV12-3 or TRBV12-4 and TRBJ1-3, with D uncertain. V lost 8 bases, J lost 5 bases, and 10 bases lay in between. The CDR3 length is 12 residues. CDR3 amino acids: CASREDRNTIYF. In DNA, the CDR3 is TGTGCCAGCCGGGAAGATAGAAACACCATATATTTT.

A remark on this clone: Other nucleotide sequences from this sample produce the same CDR3. V usage is TRBV27 and J usage is TRBJ2-1; 8 nucleotides agree with TRBD2. Unmatched junction bases numbered 5, after V lost 5 bases and J lost 5 bases. The CDR3 length is 14 residues. CDR1 is MNHEY and CDR2 is SMNVEV in the germline V gene (reference sequence). CDR3 sequence (DNA): TGTGCCAGCAGTGAGCGGGGGCCCAACAATGAGCAGTTCTTC. It translates to CASSERGPNNEQFF.

This sequence joins TRBV2 and TRBJ2-3; TRBD1 matches at 10 bases. In germline, CDR1 is SNHLY, CDR2 FYNNEI. V trimming: 6 bases; J trimming: 4 bases; junction bases outside the gene matches: 7. The CDR3 is made up of 15 amino acids. The CDR3 sequence: CASSVRDRGADTQYF. The CDR3 DNA follows: TGTGCCAGCAGCGTCCGGGACAGGGGAGCAGATACGCAGTATTTT.

This clone was detected only a few times. CDR3 region: CASSSGRDREREAFF. Here the CDR3 DNA reads TGTGCCAGCAGCTCCGGACGAGACAGGGAGCGCGAAGCTTTCTTT. The chain recombines TRBV7-9 with TRBJ1-1, with 7 bases identical to TRBD1. The trim removed 4 bases at V and 8 bases at J, leaving 13 bases unmatched. Germline-derived CDR1 and CDR2 are SEHNR and FQNEAQ (reference sequence). The CDR3 length is 15 residues.

This clone was observed many times. The chain employs TRBV19 and TRBJ2-1, with 8 bases matching TRBD1. The germline CDR1 and CDR2 sequences are LNHDA and SQIVND (reference sequence). Trimming removed 5 bases from V and 9 bases from J; junction bases left unmatched: 15. The CDR3 totals 16 residues. CDR3 sequence: CASSPTLGQGEREQFF. The CDR3 nucleotides are TGTGCCAGTAGTCCGACCTTAGGACAGGGAGAGCGTGAGCAGTTCTTC.

J is TRBJ2-5 and V is TRBV4-1, with 8 bases identical to TRBD2. V was pared by 0 bases and J by 5 bases, with 8 bases of the junction left unmatched. Germline loops: CDR1 MGHRA, CDR2 YSYEKL. CDR3 length equals 16 residues. CDR3 residues: CASSQDPRGGLETQYF. In DNA, the CDR3 is TGCGCCAGCAGCCAAGATCCACGGGGGGGCCTTGAGACCCAGTACTTC.

The V gene is TRBV6-6, the J gene TRBJ2-7; 10 nucleotides agree with TRBD1. The CDR3 contains 16 residues. Trimming took 5 bases from V and 3 from J; bases not matched to a gene: 10. Germline CDR1 MNHNY, CDR2 SVGAGI (reference sequence). The CDR3 sequence is CASSQIPGQGFYEQYF. The CDR3 DNA reads as TGTGCCAGCAGTCAAATCCCGGGACAGGGGTTCTACGAGCAGTACTTC.

The chain uses TRBV6-5 and TRBJ1-2; D is possibly TRBD1 (5 bases). This CDR3 is 15 amino acids long. Deletions cut 4 bases from V and 6 bases from J, with 18 bases between. Per germline, CDR1 MNHEY and CDR2 SVGAGI. The CDR3 DNA follows: TGTGCCAGCAGTTCCCCGGGGGGTGAGTGTCATGGCTACACCTTC. Translating gives CASSSPGGECHGYTF.

This clone was recorded once. The chain recombines TRBV3-1 (or the pseudogene TRBV3-2) with TRBJ2-7; unclear D gene. The germline V gene has CDR1 LGHDT and CDR2 YNNKEL (reference sequence). Trimming left V 0 bases short and J 0 bases short, with 6 bases between. This CDR3 region has 14 residues. The CDR3 bases are TGTGCCAGCAGCCAAGAACCCGGCTCCTACGAGCAGTACTTC. It codes for CASSQEPGSYEQYF.

The chain combines TRBV4-2 with TRBJ2-5; 7 nucleotides align to TRBD2. The CDR3 loop spans 14 amino acids. Germline loops: CDR1 LGHNA, CDR2 YNFKEQ. V lost 0 bases to trimming and J lost 6 bases; unmatched junction nucleotides: 4. CDR3 nucleotides: TGTGCCAGCAGCCAAGAGGGGGGGGGAAAGACCCAGTACTTC. As protein: CASSQEGGGKTQYF.

This chain links TRBV15 with TRBJ1-4; D gene unclear. Germline CDR1 and CDR2: LNHNV and YYDKDF (reference sequence). The V end was cut by 3 bases, the J end by 8 bases, with 16 bases between. The CDR3 sequence is 15 residues long. The CDR3 loop is CATSSPPGTGEKLFF. Here the CDR3 DNA reads TGTGCCACCAGCAGTCCTCCGGGAACTGGAGAAAAACTGTTTTTT.

The rearrangement links TRBV29-1 to TRBJ2-2, with TRBD2 matching over 12 bases. The CDR3 consists of 15 residues. Germline V gene sequence: CDR1 SQVTM, CDR2 ANQGSEA. Trimming cost V 6 bases and J 1 base; bases outside gene matches: 3. The CDR3 nucleotides are TGCAGCGTAGTACTAGCGGGGGGGAACACCGGGGAGCTGTTTTTT. Translation: CSVVLAGGNTGELFF.

The chain employs TRBV11-2 and TRBJ2-7, with 9 bases that match TRBD2. CDR1 and CDR2 (germline): SGHAT, FQNNGV. The CDR3 length is 16 residues. V dropped 5 bases and J dropped 6; count of bases not matched to a gene: 14. CDR3 sequence reads: CASSPSVESGGIEQYF. Here the CDR3 DNA reads TGTGCCAGCAGCCCGAGCGTTGAAAGCGGGGGGATCGAGCAGTACTTC.

The V and J genes are TRBV6-5 and TRBJ1-2, with TRBD1 as a possible D gene (5 bases). V was pared by 6 bases and J by 5 bases, with 19 bases between. Germline loops: CDR1 MNHEY, CDR2 SVGAGI. This CDR3 is built from 15 residues. CDR3 sequence reads: CASSAGRGDLYGYTF. DNA for the CDR3: TGTGCCAGCAGCGCAGGGCGGGGAGACCTTTATGGCTACACCTTC.